Listed here is a single T cell receptor (beta chain). Its antigen is as yet unknown. This sample is drawn from a study of T cell responses to AZD1222 COVID-19 vaccine. The method was immunoSEQ multiplex PCR; TCRdb's version includes in-frame clones alone and lacks a portion of them. In the table there are about 45,000 clones, about 90% of which are singletons. Regarding the study as a whole: In a largely white British group with more females than males, clonal diversity was possibly underestimated.

This sample comprised peripheral blood, obtained 28 days after the second AZD1222 dose. The receptor comes from an adult who received the AZD1222 COVID-19 vaccine.

CDR3 protein: CASSSNRGGVMRWREFDTQYF. Written as DNA, the CDR3 is TGTGCCAGTAGTAGTAATAGGGGAGGGGTGATGCGCTGGCGGGAGTTCGATACGCAGTATTTT. The chain carries TRBV19 and TRBJ2-3; the match to TRBD2 covers 7 bases. The germline CDR1 and CDR2 sequences are LNHDA and SQIVND (reference sequence). This CDR3 has 21 amino acids. The V segment lost 4 bases and the J segment 6 bases; nucleotides outside the gene matches: 28.